What follows describes a single T cell receptor beta chain. The data originate from a study of blood T cell repertoires in COVID-19. For the study at large: Sites in the United States, Italy and Spain provided acute and convalescent COVID-19 samples. Sources were T cells, B-cell-depleted T cells, or PBMCs; the material itself was cDNA or gDNA.

Per the original data handling: The assay estimated nucleated cells by amplifying reference gene primers. The table came from immunoSEQ multiplex PCR; TCRdb's copy has only in-frame clones and leaves some out. V, J and clone size are taken as reported in that table, and D and trimming were inferred from the DNA itself. The data show about 250,000 clones, with more than 80% seen just once and around 5.2% held by the top ten. With 4 bases clipped from V and 2 bases from J, the junction kept 1 base outside the gene matches. Germline loops: CDR1 MRHNA, CDR2 SNTAGT. The CDR3 is 15 amino acids. Sequences were obtained from peripheral blood. The sequence derives from a human donor in a cohort sampled during active COVID-19. The V and J genes are TRBV6-4 and TRBJ2-2; 10 nucleotides agree with TRBD2. In DNA form, the CDR3 reads TGTGCCAGCAGTGGGACTAGCGGAAACACCGGGGAGCTGTTTTTT. It translates to CASSGTSGNTGELFF.